This T cell receptor beta chain was obtained from a study of stem cell transplantation in POMP-related autoinflammatory disease. Background on the study: The study hypothesized thymoproteasome defects skew the TRB repertoire via impaired CD8+ selection.

Trimming took 11 bases from V and 0 from J, leaving 13 bases between them. From germline, CDR1 is SNHLY and CDR2 FYNNEI. CDR3 length equals 14 residues. Repertoires were generated with immunoSEQ multiplex PCR, while TCRdb's copy carries only in-frame clones and drops some. The sample includes tens of thousands of clones, approximately 91% seen only once; the top ten take about 0.7%. Sample: CD4+ T cells from PBMCs, taken after stem cell transplantation. The TCR was taken from a human patient with POMP-related autoinflammation and immune dysregulation (PRAID). The T cells may partly be graft donor cells. The chain recombines TRBV2 with TRBJ2-2, with D possibly TRBD2 on 6 matching bases. CDR3 nucleotides: TGTGCCGGGACTCGGACAACGAACACCGGGGAGCTGTTTTTT. Protein: CAGTRTTNTGELFF.